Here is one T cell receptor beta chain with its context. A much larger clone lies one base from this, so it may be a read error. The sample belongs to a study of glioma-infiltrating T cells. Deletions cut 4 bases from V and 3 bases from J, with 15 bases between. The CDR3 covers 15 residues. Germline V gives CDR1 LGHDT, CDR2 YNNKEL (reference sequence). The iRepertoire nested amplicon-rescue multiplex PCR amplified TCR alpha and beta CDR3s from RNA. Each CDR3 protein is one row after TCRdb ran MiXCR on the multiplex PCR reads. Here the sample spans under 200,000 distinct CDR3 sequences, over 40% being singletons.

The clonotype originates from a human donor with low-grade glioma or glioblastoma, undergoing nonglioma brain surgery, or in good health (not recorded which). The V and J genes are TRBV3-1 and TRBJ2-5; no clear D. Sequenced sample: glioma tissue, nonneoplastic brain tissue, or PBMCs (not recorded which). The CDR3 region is CASSLFESYKETQYF. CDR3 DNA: TGTGCCAGCAGCCTTTTCGAGTCGTACAAAGAGACCCAGTACTTC.